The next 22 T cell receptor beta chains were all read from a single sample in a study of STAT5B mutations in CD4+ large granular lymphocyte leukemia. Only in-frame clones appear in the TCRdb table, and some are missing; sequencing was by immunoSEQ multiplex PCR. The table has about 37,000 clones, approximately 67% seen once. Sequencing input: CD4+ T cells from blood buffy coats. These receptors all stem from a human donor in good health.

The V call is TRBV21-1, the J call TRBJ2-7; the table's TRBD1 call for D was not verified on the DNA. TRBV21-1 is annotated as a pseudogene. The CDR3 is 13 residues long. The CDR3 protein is CAYHPGQTYEQYF. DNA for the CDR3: TGTGCCTATCACCCGGGACAAACCTACGAGCAGTACTTC.

CDR3 nucleotide sequence: TGTGCCAGCAGTTGGGTGGAGCAGCCCCAGCATTTT. Its translation: CASSWVEQPQHF. The rearrangement links TRBV6-6 to TRBJ1-5; no firm D call. Germline V lookup: CDR1 MNHNY, CDR2 SVGAGI (reference sequence). This CDR3 has 12 amino acids. Trimming took 4 bases from V and 7 from J, leaving 8 bases between them.

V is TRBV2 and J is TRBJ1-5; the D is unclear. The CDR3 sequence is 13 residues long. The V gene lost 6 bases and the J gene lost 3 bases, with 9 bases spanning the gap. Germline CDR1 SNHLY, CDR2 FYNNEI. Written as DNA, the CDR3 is TGTGCCAGCAGCCTCGACACCAATCAGCCCCAGCATTTT. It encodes CASSLDTNQPQHF.

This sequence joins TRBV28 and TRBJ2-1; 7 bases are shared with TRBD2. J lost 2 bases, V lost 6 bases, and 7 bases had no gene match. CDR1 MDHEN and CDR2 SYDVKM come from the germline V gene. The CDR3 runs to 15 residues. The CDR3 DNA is TGTGCCAGCAGCTTCGGGGGGAACACCTACAATGAGCAGTTCTTC. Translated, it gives CASSFGGNTYNEQFF.

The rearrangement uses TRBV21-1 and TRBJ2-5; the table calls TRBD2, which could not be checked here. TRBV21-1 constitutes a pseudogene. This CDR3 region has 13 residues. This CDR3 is CASSKTEEETQYF. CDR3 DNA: TGTGCCAGCAGCAAAACCGAGGAAGAGACCCAGTACTTC.

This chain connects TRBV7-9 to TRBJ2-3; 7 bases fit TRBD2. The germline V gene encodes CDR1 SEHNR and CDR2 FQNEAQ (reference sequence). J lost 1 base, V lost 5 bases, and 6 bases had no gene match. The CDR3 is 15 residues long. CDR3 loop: CASSTASGGTDTQYF. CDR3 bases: TGTGCCAGCAGCACCGCCAGCGGGGGCACAGATACGCAGTATTTT.

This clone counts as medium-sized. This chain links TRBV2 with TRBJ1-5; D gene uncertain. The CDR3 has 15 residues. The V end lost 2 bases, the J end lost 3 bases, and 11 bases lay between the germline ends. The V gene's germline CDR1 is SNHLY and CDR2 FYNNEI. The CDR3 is CASSEIGVPNQPQHF. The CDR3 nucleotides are TGTGCCAGCAGTGAAATTGGGGTTCCCAATCAGCCCCAGCATTTT.

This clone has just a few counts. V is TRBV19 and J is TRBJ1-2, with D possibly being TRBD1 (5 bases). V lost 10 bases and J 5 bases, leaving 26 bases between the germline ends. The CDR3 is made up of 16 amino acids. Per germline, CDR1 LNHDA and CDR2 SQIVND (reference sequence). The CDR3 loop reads CATKSYHAGTDYGYTF. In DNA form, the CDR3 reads TGTGCCACCAAATCCTACCATGCCGGGACCGATTATGGCTACACCTTC.

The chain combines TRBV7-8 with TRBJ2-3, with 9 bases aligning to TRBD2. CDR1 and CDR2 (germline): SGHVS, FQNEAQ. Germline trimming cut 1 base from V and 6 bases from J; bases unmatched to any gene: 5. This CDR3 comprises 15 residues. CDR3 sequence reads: CASSLVLAGTDTQYF. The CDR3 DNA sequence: TGTGCCAGCAGCTTAGTTCTAGCGGGGACTGATACGCAGTATTTT.

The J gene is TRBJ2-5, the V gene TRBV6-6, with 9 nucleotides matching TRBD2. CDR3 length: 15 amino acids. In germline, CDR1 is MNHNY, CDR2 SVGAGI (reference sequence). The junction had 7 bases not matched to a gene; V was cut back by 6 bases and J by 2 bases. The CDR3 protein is CASSQGAGGQETQYF. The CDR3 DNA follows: TGTGCCAGCAGCCAGGGTGCGGGGGGGCAAGAGACCCAGTACTTC.

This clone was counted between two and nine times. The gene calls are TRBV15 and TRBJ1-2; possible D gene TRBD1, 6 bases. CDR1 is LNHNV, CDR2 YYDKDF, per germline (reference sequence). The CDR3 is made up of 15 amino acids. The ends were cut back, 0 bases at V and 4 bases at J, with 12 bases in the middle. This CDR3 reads CATSREVTGPYGYTF. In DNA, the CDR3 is TGTGCCACCAGCAGAGAGGTGACAGGCCCCTATGGCTACACCTTC.

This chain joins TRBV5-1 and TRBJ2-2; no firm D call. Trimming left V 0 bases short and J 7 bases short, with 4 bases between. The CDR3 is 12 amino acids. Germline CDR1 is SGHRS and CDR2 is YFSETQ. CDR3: CASSLGGGELFF. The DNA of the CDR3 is TGCGCCAGCAGCTTGGGTGGCGGGGAGCTGTTTTTT.

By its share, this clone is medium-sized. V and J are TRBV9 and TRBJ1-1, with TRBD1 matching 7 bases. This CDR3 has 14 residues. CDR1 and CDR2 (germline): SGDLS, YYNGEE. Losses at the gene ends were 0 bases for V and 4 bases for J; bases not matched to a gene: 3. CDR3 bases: TGTGCCAGCAGCGTAGGCTACAGGGGCACTGAAGCTTTCTTT. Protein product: CASSVGYRGTEAFF.

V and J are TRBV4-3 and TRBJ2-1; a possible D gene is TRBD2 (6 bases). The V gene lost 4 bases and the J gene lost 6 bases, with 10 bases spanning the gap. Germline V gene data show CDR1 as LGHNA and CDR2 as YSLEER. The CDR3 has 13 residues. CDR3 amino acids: CASSRDFTNEQFF. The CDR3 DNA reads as TGCGCCAGCAGCCGGGACTTCACCAATGAGCAGTTCTTC.

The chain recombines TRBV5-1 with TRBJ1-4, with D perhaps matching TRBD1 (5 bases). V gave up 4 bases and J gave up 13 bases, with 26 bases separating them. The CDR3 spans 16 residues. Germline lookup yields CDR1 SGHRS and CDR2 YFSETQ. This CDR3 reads CASSALPLATERGLFF. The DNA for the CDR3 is TGCGCCAGCAGCGCCCTCCCTCTCGCGACAGAAAGAGGACTGTTTTTT.

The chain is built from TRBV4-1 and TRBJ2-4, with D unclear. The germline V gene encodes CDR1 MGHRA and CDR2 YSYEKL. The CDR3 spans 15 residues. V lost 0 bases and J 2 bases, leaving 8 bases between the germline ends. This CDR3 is CASSQDETTKNIQYF. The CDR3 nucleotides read TGCGCCAGCAGCCAAGACGAGACGACCAAAAACATTCAGTACTTC.

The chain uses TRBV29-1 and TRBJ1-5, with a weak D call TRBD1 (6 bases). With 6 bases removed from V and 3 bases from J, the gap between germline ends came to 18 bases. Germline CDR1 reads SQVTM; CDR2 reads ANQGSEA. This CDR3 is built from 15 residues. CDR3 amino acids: CSVSLGGSNNQPQHF. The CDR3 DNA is TGCAGCGTCAGTTTGGGGGGCAGTAACAATCAGCCCCAGCATTTT.

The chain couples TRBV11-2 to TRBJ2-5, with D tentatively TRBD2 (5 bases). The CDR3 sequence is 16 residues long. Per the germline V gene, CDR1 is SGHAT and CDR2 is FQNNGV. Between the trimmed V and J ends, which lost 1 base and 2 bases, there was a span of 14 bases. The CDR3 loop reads CASSLGAAGGQETQYF. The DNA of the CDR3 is TGTGCCAGCAGCTTAGGGGCTGCGGGCGGGCAAGAGACCCAGTACTTC.

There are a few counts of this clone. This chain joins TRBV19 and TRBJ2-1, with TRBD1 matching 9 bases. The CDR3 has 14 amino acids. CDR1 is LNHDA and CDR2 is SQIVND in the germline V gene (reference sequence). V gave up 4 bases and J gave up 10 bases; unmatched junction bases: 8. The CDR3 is CASSRDRVGVEQFF. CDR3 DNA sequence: TGTGCCAGTAGTAGGGACAGGGTAGGGGTGGAGCAGTTCTTC.

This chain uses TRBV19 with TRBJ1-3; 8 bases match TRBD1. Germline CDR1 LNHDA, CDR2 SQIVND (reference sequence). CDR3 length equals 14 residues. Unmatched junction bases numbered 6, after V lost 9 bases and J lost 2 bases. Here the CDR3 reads CASSRQGTGNTIYF. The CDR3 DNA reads TGTGCCAGCAGTCGACAGGGGACTGGAAACACCATATATTTT.

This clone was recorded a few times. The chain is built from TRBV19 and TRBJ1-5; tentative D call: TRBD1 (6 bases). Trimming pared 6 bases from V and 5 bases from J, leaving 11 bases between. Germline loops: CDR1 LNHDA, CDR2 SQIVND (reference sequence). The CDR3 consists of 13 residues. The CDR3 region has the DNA TGTGCCAGTAGCGGGACACGGGATCAGCCCCAGCATTTT. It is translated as CASSGTRDQPQHF.

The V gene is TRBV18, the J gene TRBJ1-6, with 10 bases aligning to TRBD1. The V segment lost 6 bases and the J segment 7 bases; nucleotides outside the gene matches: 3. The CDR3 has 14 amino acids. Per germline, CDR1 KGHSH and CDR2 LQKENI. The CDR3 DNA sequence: TGTGCCAGCTCGCCGGGACAGGGGAATTCACCCCTCCACTTT. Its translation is CASSPGQGNSPLHF.